The 19 T cell receptor beta chains presented below share a single source sample, sequenced in a study of T cells in Graves' hyperthyroidism and ophthalmopathy. RNA transcripts served as the template for amplifying TCR beta CDR3 regions. When the TCR CDR3 underwent first-round RT-PCR, the HTBI primer set was used. TCRdb independently ran MiXCR on the multiplex PCR reads; one entry per CDR3 protein. The table includes some 380,000 distinct CDR3 sequences, approximately 12% detected once. Specimen: blood. These receptors all stem from a man under 40 with Graves' hyperthyroidism that later progressed to Graves' ophthalmopathy.

This clonotype turned up a few times. CDR3 nucleotide sequence: TGTGCCAGCTCACCCGGGACAGGTGACAATCAGCCCCAGCATTTT. Protein: CASSPGTGDNQPQHF. The chain is built from TRBV18 and TRBJ1-5; 8 bases match TRBD1. V dropped 3 bases and J dropped 3; count of bases not matched to a gene: 4. From germline, CDR1 is KGHSH and CDR2 LQKENI. There are 15 residues in the CDR3.

This clonotype was picked up many times. The genes are TRBV6-5 and TRBJ2-7; D call uncertain. The CDR3 length is 14 residues. V lost 0 bases and J lost 2, with 8 bases in between. CDR1 and CDR2 (germline): MNHEY, SVGAGI. CDR3 amino acids: CASSYSGNAYEQYF. The CDR3 DNA follows: TGTGCCAGCAGTTACTCGGGCAATGCCTACGAGCAGTACTTC.

The J gene is TRBJ2-5, the V gene TRBV6-1; D possibly corresponds to TRBD1 (6 bases). In germline, CDR1 is MNHNS, CDR2 SASEGT. V was pared by 6 bases and J by 2 bases, with 13 bases between. This CDR3 contains 14 residues. DNA of the CDR3: TGTGCCAGCAGCCGAACCGGACAGCAAGAGACCCAGTACTTC. Protein sequence: CASSRTGQQETQYF.

The V and J genes are TRBV6-5 and TRBJ2-3; TRBD2 matches at 12 bases. Germline loops: CDR1 MNHEY, CDR2 SVGAGI. Trimming removed 2 bases from V and 2 bases from J; junction bases left unmatched: 11. This CDR3 region has 19 residues. The CDR3 loop reads CASSYLGGLAGGVTDTQYF. In nucleotides, the CDR3 is TGTGCCAGCAGTTACCTGGGGGGCCTAGCGGGGGGGGTCACAGATACGCAGTATTTT.

In its sample, this clonotype was seen a few times. V usage is TRBV5-1 and J usage is TRBJ2-5; 8 bases align to TRBD1. The CDR3 is 14 amino acids. Losses at the gene ends were 2 bases for V and 3 bases for J; bases not matched to a gene: 3. Germline V gene data show CDR1 as SGHRS and CDR2 as YFSETQ. The CDR3 is CASSLGQGKETQYF. DNA for the CDR3: TGCGCCAGCAGCTTAGGACAGGGAAAAGAGACCCAGTACTTC.

V and J are TRBV18 and TRBJ1-2; 9 bases map to TRBD1. Trimming removed 5 bases from V and 8 bases from J; junction bases left unmatched: 6. This CDR3 region has 13 residues. The V gene's germline CDR1 is KGHSH and CDR2 LQKENI. CDR3: CASSGDRVGGYTF. The CDR3 bases are TGTGCCAGCTCAGGGGACAGGGTCGGCGGCTACACCTTC.

The sample holds many counts of this clonotype. The chain links TRBV15 to TRBJ1-2; possible D gene TRBD1, 6 bases. V was cut by 0 bases and J by 3 bases, with 17 bases left in between. The length of the CDR3 is 17 residues. Per the germline V gene, CDR1 is LNHNV and CDR2 is YYDKDF (reference sequence). CDR3 sequence (DNA): TGTGCCACCAGCAGAGACGAGGTTTGGGGGGCGGACTATGGCTACACCTTC. Its protein is CATSRDEVWGADYGYTF.

This clonotype was seen only a few times. As DNA, the CDR3 is TGTGCCATCAGAACGGACAGGGGGAACACTGAAGCTTTCTTT. Residues: CAIRTDRGNTEAFF. This chain joins TRBV10-3 and TRBJ1-1; 9 nucleotides match TRBD1. Germline V gene data show CDR1 as ENHRY and CDR2 as SYGVKD. CDR3 length: 14 residues. Trimming removed 6 bases from V and 1 base from J; junction bases left unmatched: 3.

Only a few counts were recorded for this clonotype. The gene calls are TRBV20-1 and TRBJ2-7; 8 bases align to TRBD1. The germline gives CDR1 DFQATT, CDR2 SNEGSKA (reference sequence). This CDR3 is built from 14 residues. Trimming cost V 5 bases and J 2 bases; bases outside gene matches: 8. Here the CDR3 reads CSAHGQGPPYEQYF. The DNA for the CDR3 is TGCAGTGCTCACGGACAGGGCCCTCCCTACGAGCAGTACTTC.

The rearrangement joins TRBV29-1 to TRBJ1-5, with a possible D match to TRBD1 (6 bases). Germline loops: CDR1 SQVTM, CDR2 ANQGSEA. CDR3 length: 15 residues. The CDR3 is CRAPGGRESNQPQHF. The CDR3 region has the DNA TGCAGGGCTCCTGGGGGGCGCGAAAGCAATCAGCCCCAGCATTTT.

In this sample, this clonotype turned up a few times. The chain is built from TRBV29-1 and TRBJ1-5, with 8 bases matching TRBD1. This CDR3 has 13 residues. Looked up from germline, CDR1 is SQVTM and CDR2 is ANQGSEA. Trimming took 6 bases from V and 4 from J; bases not matched to a gene: 5. The DNA of the CDR3 is TGCAGCGTAGCACAGGGGGGAAATCAGCCCCAGCATTTT. Translated: CSVAQGGNQPQHF.

This clonotype showed up many times. This sequence joins TRBV29-1 and TRBJ2-7; 8 bases map to TRBD1. CDR1 is SQVTM, CDR2 ANQGSEA, per germline. With V trimmed by 6 bases and J by 0 bases, 4 bases remained unmatched. The CDR3 runs 13 residues. The CDR3 nucleotides read TGCAGCGTGCGGACAGGGAACTCCTACGAGCAGTACTTC. Amino acid sequence: CSVRTGNSYEQYF.

This clonotype occurred many times. V is TRBV28 and J is TRBJ1-4, with D maybe TRBD1 (6 bases). This CDR3 is built from 13 residues. V was pared by 6 bases and J by 7 bases, with 12 bases between. Germline CDR1 is MDHEN and CDR2 is SYDVKM. The CDR3 sequence: CASSGGAFEKLFF. As DNA, the CDR3 is TGTGCCAGCAGCGGGGGGGCTTTTGAAAAACTGTTTTTT. The full variable domain, completed using reference TRBV28 and TRBJ1-4, is DVKVTQSSRYLVKRTGEKVFLECVQDMDHENMFWYRQDPGLGLRLIYFSYDVKMKEKGDIPEGYSVSREKKERFSLILESASTNQTSMYLCASSGGAFEKLFFGSGTQLSVL.

This clonotype was counted many times. The chain joins TRBV6-1 to TRBJ2-5, with 10 bases lining up with TRBD1. This CDR3 has 13 amino acids. V dropped 6 bases and J dropped 4; count of bases not matched to a gene: 2. Germline V CDR1 and CDR2: MNHNS, SASEGT. The CDR3 region has the DNA TGTGCCAGCAGCAGGACAGGGGGAGAGACCCAGTACTTC. Encoded protein: CASSRTGGETQYF.

Concerning this clonotype: This may arise from a read error, as a much more abundant clone is one base away. The chain uses TRBV6-2 or TRBV6-3 and TRBJ2-2; the D gene is possibly TRBD2 (7 bases). Germline V CDR1 and CDR2: MNHEY, SVGEGT. This CDR3 contains 15 residues. CDR3 sequence (DNA): TGTGCCGGCAGTGGGGGGGGGCGCAGTACCGGGGAGCTGTTTTTT. Amino acid sequence: CAGSGGGRSTGELFF.

A few counts support this clonotype. This chain connects TRBV7-9 to TRBJ1-4; 7 nucleotides agree with TRBD1. This CDR3 has 13 residues. Germline values: CDR1 SEHNR, CDR2 FQNEAQ (reference sequence). V dropped 8 bases and J dropped 8; count of bases not matched to a gene: 8. CDR3 in DNA: TGTGCCAGCGGAACAGGGGTTCAGGAAAAACTGTTTTTT. Its translation: CASGTGVQEKLFF. The full variable domain, rest sourced from reference TRBV7-9 and TRBJ1-4, is DTGVSQNPRHKITKRGQNVTFRCDPISEHNRLYWYRQTLGQGPEFLTYFQNEAQLEKSRLLSDRFSAERPKGSFSTLEIQRTEQGDSAMYLCASGTGVQEKLFFGSGTQLSVL.

In the case of this clonotype: A clone one base away is much larger, so this may be a read error. V and J are TRBV7-9 and TRBJ1-1, with 7 bases aligning to TRBD1. Germline V gene lookup returns CDR1 SEHNR and CDR2 FQNEAQ (reference sequence). CDR3 length equals 13 residues. In DNA form, the CDR3 reads TGTGCCAGCAGCTTAAGGGGGCACACTGAAGCTCTCTTT. Translating it yields CASSLRGHTEALF.

There are many counts of this clonotype. V usage is TRBV9 and J usage is TRBJ2-3; maybe TRBD2 (6 bases). V was clipped by 3 bases and J by 4 bases, with 15 bases between them. The CDR3 contains 15 residues. In germline, CDR1 is SGDLS, CDR2 YYNGEE. The CDR3 is CASSADQLASDTQYF. The DNA for the CDR3 is TGTGCCAGCAGCGCCGACCAACTAGCTTCAGATACGCAGTATTTT. The full variable domain, rest sourced from reference TRBV9 and TRBJ2-3, is DSGVTQTPKHLITATGQRVTLRCSPRSGDLSVYWYQQSLDQGLQFLIQYYNGEERAKGNILERFSAQQFPDLHSELNLSSLELGDSALYFCASSADQLASDTQYFGPGTRLTVL.

At least ten counts were recorded for this clonotype. The V call is TRBV20-1, the J call TRBJ2-7; 7 nucleotides match TRBD1. The CDR3 sequence is 11 residues long. The V and J ends lost 6 bases and 5 bases, in that order; junction bases with no gene match: 4. CDR1 is DFQATT, CDR2 SNEGSKA, per germline (reference sequence). DNA for the CDR3: TGCAGTGCGAAACAGGGGAACGAGCAGTACTTC. Its translation: CSAKQGNEQYF.